This T cell receptor (beta chain) was obtained from a study of beta chain features in type 1 diabetes. This clone showed up just a few times. Its antigen is still unknown. Findings and limits, study-wide: For Type 1 diabetes patients, all four CD4+ subsets carried TCRB CDR3s that were moderately but significantly shorter.

Trimming pared 4 bases from V and 4 bases from J, leaving 14 bases between. From germline, CDR1 is GTSNPN and CDR2 SVGIG (reference sequence). The CDR3 length is 14 residues. TCRB transcripts that were expressed got sequenced, as all of the isolated RNA had been reverse transcribed. Clones were sequenced by immunoSEQ multiplex PCR, and TCRdb holds only the in-frame ones, with some missing. In the table there are 550,000 to 850,000 clones, about an eighth of which are singletons. Sequencing input: naive CD4+ T cells from blood. This chain links TRBV30 with TRBJ2-1; D gene uncertain. The receptor comes from a man in his late teens or twenties with type 1 diabetes. Here the CDR3 reads CAWNLNPIYNEQFF. CDR3 DNA sequence: TGTGCCTGGAATCTTAATCCGATTTACAATGAGCAGTTCTTC.